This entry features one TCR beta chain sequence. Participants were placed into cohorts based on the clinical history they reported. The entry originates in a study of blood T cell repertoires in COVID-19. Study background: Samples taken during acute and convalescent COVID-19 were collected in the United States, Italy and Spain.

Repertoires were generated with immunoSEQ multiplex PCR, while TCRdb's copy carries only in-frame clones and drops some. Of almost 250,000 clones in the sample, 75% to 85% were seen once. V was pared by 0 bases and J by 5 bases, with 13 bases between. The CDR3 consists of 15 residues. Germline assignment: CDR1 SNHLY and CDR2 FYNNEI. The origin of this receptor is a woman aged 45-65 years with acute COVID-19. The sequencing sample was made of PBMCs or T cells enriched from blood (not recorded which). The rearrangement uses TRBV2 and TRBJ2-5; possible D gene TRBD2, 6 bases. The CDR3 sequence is CASSEALTSRETQYF. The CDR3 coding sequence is TGTGCCAGCAGTGAAGCGCTTACTAGCCGGGAGACCCAGTACTTC.